This TCR beta chain is drawn from a study of T cells after yellow fever vaccination. Whole-study context: With SMART-Seq v4 Ultra Low Input, the fractions containing low cell numbers were prepared. The study's findings and limits: Subsequent to the booster, the majority of primary-vaccination clones reappeared (about 97% CD4, about 90% CD8).

One entry per CDR3 protein results from TCRdb running MiXCR on the 5' RACE reads. The data hold approximately 330,000 distinct CDR3 sequences, with under 15% observed a single time. As to this clonotype: What it recognizes is unknown.

The V and J ends lost 3 bases and 7 bases respectively, with 14 bases between them. CDR3 length: 14 residues. In germline, CDR1 is LNHDA, CDR2 SQIVND (reference sequence). This receptor was identified in a man aged 18 to 30 who received the YFV17D yellow fever vaccine. The V gene is TRBV19, the J gene TRBJ2-3; D perhaps matches TRBD1 (6 bases). Source: CD4+ T cells sorted from PBMCs, taken 15 days after the yellow fever booster vaccination. The CDR3 reads CASSMDRPGNTQYF. The CDR3 DNA reads TGTGCCAGTAGTATGGACAGACCAGGAAATACGCAGTATTTT.